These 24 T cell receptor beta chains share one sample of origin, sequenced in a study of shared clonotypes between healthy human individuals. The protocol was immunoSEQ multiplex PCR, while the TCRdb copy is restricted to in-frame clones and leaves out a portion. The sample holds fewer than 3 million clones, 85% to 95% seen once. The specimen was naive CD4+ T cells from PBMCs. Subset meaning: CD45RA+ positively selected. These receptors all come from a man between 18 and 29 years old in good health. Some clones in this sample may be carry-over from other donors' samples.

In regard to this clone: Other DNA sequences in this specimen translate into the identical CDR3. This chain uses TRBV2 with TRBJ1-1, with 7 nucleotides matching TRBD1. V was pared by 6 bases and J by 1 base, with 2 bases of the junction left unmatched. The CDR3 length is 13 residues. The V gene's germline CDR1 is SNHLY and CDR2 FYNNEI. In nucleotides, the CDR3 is TGTGCCAGCAGCGACAGGGCGAACACTGAAGCTTTCTTT. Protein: CASSDRANTEAFF.

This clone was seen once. The CDR3 here is CASSFVDGYTF. Here the CDR3 DNA reads TGTGCCAGCAGCTTCGTGGATGGCTACACCTTC. The rearrangement links TRBV7-9 to TRBJ1-2, with D unclear. The CDR3 has 11 residues. Germline V gene sequence: CDR1 SEHNR, CDR2 FQNEAQ (reference sequence). V lost 3 bases and J 6 bases, leaving 5 bases between the germline ends.

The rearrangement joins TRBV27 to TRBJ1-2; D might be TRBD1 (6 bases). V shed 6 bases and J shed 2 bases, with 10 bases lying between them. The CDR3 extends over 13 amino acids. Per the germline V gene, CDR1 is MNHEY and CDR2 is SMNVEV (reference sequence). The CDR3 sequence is CASRGRGNYGYTF. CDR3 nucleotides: TGTGCCAGCAGAGGCAGGGGAAACTATGGCTACACCTTC.

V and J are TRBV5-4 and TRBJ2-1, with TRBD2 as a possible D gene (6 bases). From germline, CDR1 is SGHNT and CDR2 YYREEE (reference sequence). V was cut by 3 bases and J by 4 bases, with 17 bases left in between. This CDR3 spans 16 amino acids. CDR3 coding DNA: TGTGCCAGCAGCTCAAACCGCGGACTACTTTACAATGAGCAGTTCTTC. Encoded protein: CASSSNRGLLYNEQFF.

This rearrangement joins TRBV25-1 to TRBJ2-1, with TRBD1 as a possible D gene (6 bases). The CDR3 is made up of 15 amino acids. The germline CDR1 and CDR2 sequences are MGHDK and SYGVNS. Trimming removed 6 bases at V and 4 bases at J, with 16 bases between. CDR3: CASRRYGTKYNEQFF. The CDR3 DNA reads TGTGCCAGCAGGAGATACGGGACAAAATACAATGAGCAGTTCTTC.

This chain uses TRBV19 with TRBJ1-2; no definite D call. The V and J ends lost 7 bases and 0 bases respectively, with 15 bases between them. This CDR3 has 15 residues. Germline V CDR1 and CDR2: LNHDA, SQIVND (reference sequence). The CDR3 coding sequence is TGTGCCAGTACCCCGCGGGGTTCGGCTAACTATGGCTACACCTTC. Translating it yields CASTPRGSANYGYTF.

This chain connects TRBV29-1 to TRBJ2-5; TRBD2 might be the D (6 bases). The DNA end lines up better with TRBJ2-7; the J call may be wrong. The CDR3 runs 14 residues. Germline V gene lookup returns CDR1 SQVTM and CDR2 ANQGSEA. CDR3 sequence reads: CSVSRDGSSYEQYF. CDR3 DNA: TGCAGCGTTAGCCGGGACGGGAGCTCCTACGAGCAGTACTTC.

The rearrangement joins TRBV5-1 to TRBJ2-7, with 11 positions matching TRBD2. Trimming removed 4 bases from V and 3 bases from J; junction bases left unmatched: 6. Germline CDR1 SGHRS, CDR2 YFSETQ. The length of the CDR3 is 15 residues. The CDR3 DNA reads TGCGCCAGCAGCGGCATCACTAGCGGGAGCTACGAGCAGTACTTC. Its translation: CASSGITSGSYEQYF. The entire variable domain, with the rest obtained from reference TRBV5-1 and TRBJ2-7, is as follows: KAGVTQTPRYLIKTRGQQVTLSCSPISGHRSVSWYQQTPGQGLQFLFEYFSETQRNKGNFPGRFSGRQFSNSRSEMNVSTLELGDSALYLCASSGITSGSYEQYFGPGTRLTVT.

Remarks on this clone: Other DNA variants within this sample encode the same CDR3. The CDR3 DNA reads as TGCGCCAGCAGCTTGGGAGGGCTGGGGACCTACAATGAGCAGTTCTTC. This codes for CASSLGGLGTYNEQFF. The chain employs TRBV5-1 and TRBJ2-1, with TRBD2 as a possible D gene (5 bases). Between the trimmed V and J ends, which lost 0 bases and 2 bases, there was a span of 12 bases. CDR1 and CDR2 from the germline V gene are SGHRS and YFSETQ. The CDR3 extends over 16 amino acids.

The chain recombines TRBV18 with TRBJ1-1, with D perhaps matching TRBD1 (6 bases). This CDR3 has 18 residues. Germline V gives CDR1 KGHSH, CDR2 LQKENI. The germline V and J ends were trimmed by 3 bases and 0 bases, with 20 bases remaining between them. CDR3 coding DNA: TGTGCCAGCTCACCCGGACAGTACTCGAAAAACATGAACACTGAAGCTTTCTTT. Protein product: CASSPGQYSKNMNTEAFF.

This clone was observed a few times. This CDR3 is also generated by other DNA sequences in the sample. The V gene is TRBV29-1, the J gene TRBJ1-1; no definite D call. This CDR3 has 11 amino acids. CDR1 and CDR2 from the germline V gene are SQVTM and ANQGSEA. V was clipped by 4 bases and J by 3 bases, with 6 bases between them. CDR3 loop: CSVGGDTEAFF. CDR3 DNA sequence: TGCAGCGTTGGCGGTGACACTGAAGCTTTCTTT.

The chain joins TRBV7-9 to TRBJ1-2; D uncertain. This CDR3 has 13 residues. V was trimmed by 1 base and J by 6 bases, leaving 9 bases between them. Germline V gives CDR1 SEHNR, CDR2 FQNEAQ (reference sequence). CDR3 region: CASSLGRLDGYTF. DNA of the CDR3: TGTGCCAGCAGCTTAGGGCGGTTGGATGGCTACACCTTC.

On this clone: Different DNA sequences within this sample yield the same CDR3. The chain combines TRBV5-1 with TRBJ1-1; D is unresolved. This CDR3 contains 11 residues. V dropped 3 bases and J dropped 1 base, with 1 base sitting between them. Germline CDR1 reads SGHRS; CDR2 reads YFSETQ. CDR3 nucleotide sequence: TGCGCCAGCAGCTCGAACACTGAAGCTTTCTTT. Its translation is CASSSNTEAFF.

The CDR3 DNA reads as TGTGCCAGCAGCTTAGATCGGGGTGCTAGCGGGAGAGAAGATACGCAGTATTTT. This sequence encodes CASSLDRGASGREDTQYF. V is TRBV11-2 and J is TRBJ2-3; 10 bases match TRBD2. This CDR3 spans 18 amino acids. The J segment lost 5 bases and the V segment lost 0 bases, leaving 11 bases of the junction unmatched. Germline V CDR1 and CDR2: SGHAT, FQNNGV.

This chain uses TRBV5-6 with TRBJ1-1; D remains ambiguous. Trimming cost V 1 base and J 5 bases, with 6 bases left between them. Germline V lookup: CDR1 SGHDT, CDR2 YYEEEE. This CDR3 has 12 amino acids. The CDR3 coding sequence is TGTGCCAGCAGCTTGCGCCGGACTGAAGCTTTCTTT. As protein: CASSLRRTEAFF.

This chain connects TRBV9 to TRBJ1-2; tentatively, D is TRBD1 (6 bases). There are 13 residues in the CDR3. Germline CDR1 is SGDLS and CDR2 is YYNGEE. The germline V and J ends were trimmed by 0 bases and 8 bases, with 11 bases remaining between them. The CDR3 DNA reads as TGTGCCAGCAGCGTAGGTGGGGGGGCAGGCTACACCTTC. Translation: CASSVGGGAGYTF.

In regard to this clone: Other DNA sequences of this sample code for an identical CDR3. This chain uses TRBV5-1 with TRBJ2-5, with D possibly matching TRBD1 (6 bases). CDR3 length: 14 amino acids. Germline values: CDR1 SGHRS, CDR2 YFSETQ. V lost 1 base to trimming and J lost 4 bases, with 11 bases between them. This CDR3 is CASSLRQVGETQYF. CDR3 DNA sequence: TGCGCCAGCAGCTTGCGACAGGTGGGAGAGACCCAGTACTTC.

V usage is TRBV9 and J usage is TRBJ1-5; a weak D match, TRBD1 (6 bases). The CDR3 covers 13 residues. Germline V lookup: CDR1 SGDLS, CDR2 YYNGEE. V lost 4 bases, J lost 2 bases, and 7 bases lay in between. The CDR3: CASSRGRNQPQHF. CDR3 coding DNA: TGTGCCAGCAGCCGGGGGCGCAATCAGCCCCAGCATTTT. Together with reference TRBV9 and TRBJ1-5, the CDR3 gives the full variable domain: DSGVTQTPKHLITATGQRVTLRCSPRSGDLSVYWYQQSLDQGLQFLIQYYNGEERAKGNILERFSAQQFPDLHSELNLSSLELGDSALYFCASSRGRNQPQHFGDGTRLSIL.

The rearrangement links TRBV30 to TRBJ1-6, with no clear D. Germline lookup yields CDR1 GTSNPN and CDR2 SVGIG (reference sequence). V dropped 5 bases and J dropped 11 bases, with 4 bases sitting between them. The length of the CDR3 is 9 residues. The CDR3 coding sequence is TGTGCCTGGGCTCCACCCCTCCACTTT. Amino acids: CAWAPPLHF.

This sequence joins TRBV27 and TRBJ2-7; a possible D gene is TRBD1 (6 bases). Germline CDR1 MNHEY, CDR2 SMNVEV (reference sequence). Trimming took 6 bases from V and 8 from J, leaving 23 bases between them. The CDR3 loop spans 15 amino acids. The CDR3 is CASSPSGTSPWKQYF. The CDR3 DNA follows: TGTGCCAGCAGCCCTTCCGGGACATCGCCTTGGAAGCAGTACTTC.

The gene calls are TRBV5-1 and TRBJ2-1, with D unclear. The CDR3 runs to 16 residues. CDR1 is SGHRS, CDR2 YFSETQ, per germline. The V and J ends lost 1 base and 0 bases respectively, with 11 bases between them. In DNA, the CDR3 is TGCGCCAGCAGCTTGCGTCTGGCCGCCTCCTACAATGAGCAGTTCTTC. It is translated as CASSLRLAASYNEQFF.

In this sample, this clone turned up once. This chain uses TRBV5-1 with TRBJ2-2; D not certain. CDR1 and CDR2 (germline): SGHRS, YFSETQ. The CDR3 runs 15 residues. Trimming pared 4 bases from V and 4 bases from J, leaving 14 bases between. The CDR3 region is CASSLSTSGTGELFF. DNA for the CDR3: TGCGCCAGCAGCCTGAGTACCTCGGGCACCGGGGAGCTGTTTTTT.

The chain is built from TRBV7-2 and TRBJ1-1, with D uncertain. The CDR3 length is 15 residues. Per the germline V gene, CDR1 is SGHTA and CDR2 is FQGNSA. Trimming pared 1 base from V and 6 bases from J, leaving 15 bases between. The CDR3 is CASSLGHPQAAEAFF. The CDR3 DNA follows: TGTGCCAGCAGCTTAGGGCACCCCCAGGCCGCTGAAGCTTTCTTT.

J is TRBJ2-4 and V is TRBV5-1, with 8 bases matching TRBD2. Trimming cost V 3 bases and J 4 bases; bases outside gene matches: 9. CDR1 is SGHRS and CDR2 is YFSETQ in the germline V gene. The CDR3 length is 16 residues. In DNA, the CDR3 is TGCGCCAGCAGCTGGGACCCTAGCGGGCAAAAAAACATTCAGTACTTC. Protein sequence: CASSWDPSGQKNIQYF.